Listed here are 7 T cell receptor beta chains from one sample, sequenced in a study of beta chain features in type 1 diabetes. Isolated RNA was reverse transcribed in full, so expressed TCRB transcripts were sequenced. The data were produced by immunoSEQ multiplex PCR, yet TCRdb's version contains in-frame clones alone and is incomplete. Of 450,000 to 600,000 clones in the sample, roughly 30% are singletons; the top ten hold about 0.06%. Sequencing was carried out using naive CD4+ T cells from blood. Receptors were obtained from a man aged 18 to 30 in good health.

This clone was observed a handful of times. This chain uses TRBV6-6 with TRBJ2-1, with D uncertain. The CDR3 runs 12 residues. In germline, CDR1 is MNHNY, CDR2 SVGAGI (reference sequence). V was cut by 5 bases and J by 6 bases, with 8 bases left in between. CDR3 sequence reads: CASSAWVNEQFF. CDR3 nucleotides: TGTGCCAGCAGTGCCTGGGTCAATGAGCAGTTCTTC.

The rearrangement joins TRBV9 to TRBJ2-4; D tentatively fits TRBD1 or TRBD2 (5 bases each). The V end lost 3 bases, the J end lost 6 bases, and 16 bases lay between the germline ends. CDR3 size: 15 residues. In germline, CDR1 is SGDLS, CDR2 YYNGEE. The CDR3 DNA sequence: TGTGCCAGCAGCGCCGGGGCACCACAAACAAACATTCAGTACTTC. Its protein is CASSAGAPQTNIQYF.

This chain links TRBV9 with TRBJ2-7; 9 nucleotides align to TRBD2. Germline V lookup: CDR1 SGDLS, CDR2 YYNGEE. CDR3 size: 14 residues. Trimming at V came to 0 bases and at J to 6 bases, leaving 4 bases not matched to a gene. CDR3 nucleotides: TGTGCCAGCAGCGTAGATAGCGGGAGTGGCGAGCAGTACTTC. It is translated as CASSVDSGSGEQYF.

CDR3 sequence: CASSPGEDEQYF. CDR3 nucleotides: TGTGCCAGCTCACCGGGCGAAGACGAGCAGTACTTC. The chain carries TRBV18 and TRBJ2-7; D remains ambiguous. The CDR3 runs 12 residues. With 3 bases removed from V and 5 bases from J, the gap between germline ends came to 8 bases. The germline V gene has CDR1 KGHSH and CDR2 LQKENI.

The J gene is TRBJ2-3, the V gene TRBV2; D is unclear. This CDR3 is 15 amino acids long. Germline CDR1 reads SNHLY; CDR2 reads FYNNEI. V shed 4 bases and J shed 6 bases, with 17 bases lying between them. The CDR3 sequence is CASSATQLAADTQYF. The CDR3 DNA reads TGTGCCAGCAGTGCCACCCAGCTGGCCGCGGATACGCAGTATTTT.

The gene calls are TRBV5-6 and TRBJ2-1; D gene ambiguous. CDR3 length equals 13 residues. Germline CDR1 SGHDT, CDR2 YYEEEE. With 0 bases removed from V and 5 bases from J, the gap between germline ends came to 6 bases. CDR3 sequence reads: CASSLGYNNEQFF. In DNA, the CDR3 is TGTGCCAGCAGCTTGGGCTACAACAATGAGCAGTTCTTC.

The CDR3 reads CASSVRGLNTGELFF. Written as DNA, the CDR3 is TGTGCCAGCAGCGTAAGGGGCCTGAACACCGGGGAGCTGTTTTTT. V usage is TRBV9 and J usage is TRBJ2-2, with a possible D match to TRBD1 (5 bases). This CDR3 region has 15 residues. Germline V gene sequence: CDR1 SGDLS, CDR2 YYNGEE. The V end was cut by 1 base, the J end by 1 base, with 8 bases between.